Each of the 16 T cell receptor beta chains below was sequenced from the same sample in a study of cytomegalovirus exposure and HLA in healthy donors. Researchers ran the PCR with 60 Vbeta and 13 Jbeta primers. Sequencing was performed with immunoSEQ multiplex PCR; in TCRdb, only in-frame clones are kept and a portion is missing. The sample includes about 210,000 clones, approximately 85% of them seen just once. Material: PBMCs. These TCRs come from a girl aged 2 to 9 in good health and CMV-seronegative.

The V and J genes are TRBV6-1 and TRBJ1-1; D unclear. Germline lookup yields CDR1 MNHNS and CDR2 SASEGT. The germline V and J ends were trimmed by 1 base and 5 bases, with 14 bases remaining between them. The CDR3 runs to 15 residues. The CDR3 here is CASSEVYRRGTEAFF. The CDR3 DNA reads TGTGCCAGCAGTGAAGTTTACCGCCGGGGAACTGAAGCTTTCTTT.

V is TRBV6-5 and J is TRBJ1-2; 9 nucleotides line up with TRBD1. The trim removed 5 bases at V and 7 bases at J, leaving 8 bases unmatched. Looked up from germline, CDR1 is MNHEY and CDR2 is SVGAGI. The CDR3 consists of 14 residues. The CDR3 protein is CASSTGGEVGGYTF. Here the CDR3 DNA reads TGTGCCAGCAGTACAGGGGGCGAAGTAGGTGGCTACACCTTC.

There are a few counts of this clone. The chain couples TRBV2 to TRBJ1-1; D is perhaps TRBD1 (5 bases). The V gene lost 5 bases and the J gene lost 10 bases, with 17 bases spanning the gap. The CDR3 spans 13 residues. The germline gives CDR1 SNHLY, CDR2 FYNNEI. CDR3 sequence (DNA): TGTGCCAGCAGTCGTACAGGTCGTTCCGGAGCTTTCTTT. Encoded protein: CASSRTGRSGAFF.

The rearrangement links TRBV6-5 to TRBJ2-1, with D possibly matching TRBD1 (6 bases). The CDR3 is made up of 15 amino acids. V shed 7 bases and J shed 2 bases, with 15 bases lying between them. Germline V gives CDR1 MNHEY, CDR2 SVGAGI. CDR3: CASNRGRIPYNEQFF. DNA for the CDR3: TGTGCCAGCAATAGGGGGAGAATACCCTACAATGAGCAGTTCTTC.

This chain joins TRBV28 and TRBJ1-5; a weak D match, TRBD1 (6 bases). Germline CDR1 MDHEN, CDR2 SYDVKM. V lost 7 bases and J lost 6, with 16 bases in between. This CDR3 region has 14 residues. Here the CDR3 reads CASTPSGGGQPQHF. In DNA, the CDR3 is TGTGCCAGCACCCCTTCGGGGGGCGGTCAGCCCCAGCATTTT. Using reference TRBV28 and TRBJ1-5 for the parts outside the CDR3, the full variable domain is DVKVTQSSRYLVKRTGEKVFLECVQDMDHENMFWYRQDPGLGLRLIYFSYDVKMKEKGDIPEGYSVSREKKERFSLILESASTNQTSMYLCASTPSGGGQPQHFGDGTRLSIL.

The gene calls are TRBV15 and TRBJ1-4, with D possibly being TRBD1 (5 bases). The CDR3 is made up of 14 amino acids. V was clipped by 4 bases and J by 6 bases, with 12 bases between them. Germline V gene data show CDR1 as LNHNV and CDR2 as YYDKDF (reference sequence). Here the CDR3 reads CATSKRTLHEKLFF. CDR3 bases: TGTGCCACCAGCAAGAGGACACTCCATGAAAAACTGTTTTTT.

The chain uses TRBV11-2 and TRBJ2-1; 9 bases align to TRBD2. The germline V gene encodes CDR1 SGHAT and CDR2 FQNNGV. Germline trimming cut 6 bases from V and 9 bases from J; bases unmatched to any gene: 6. This CDR3 has 13 residues. The CDR3 reads CASRLSGSGEQFF. The CDR3 nucleotides are TGTGCCAGCAGACTTAGCGGGAGCGGTGAGCAGTTCTTC.

This chain uses TRBV11-1 with TRBJ1-2, with 7 positions matching TRBD1. Germline CDR1 and CDR2: SGHAT and FQDESV (reference sequence). The CDR3 is 13 amino acids. V shed 5 bases, J shed 8 bases, and the junction held 8 bases outside the gene matches. The CDR3 protein is CASSPGTAAGYTF. The DNA for the CDR3 is TGTGCCAGCAGCCCCGGGACAGCCGCAGGCTACACCTTC.

The chain carries TRBV7-9 and TRBJ1-2; 7 bases match TRBD1. The CDR3 consists of 15 residues. V was pared by 5 bases and J by 0 bases, with 6 bases of the junction left unmatched. CDR1 and CDR2 from the germline V gene are SEHNR and FQNEAQ (reference sequence). In DNA, the CDR3 is TGTGCCAGCAGCCATAGGGACAGAGCTAACTATGGCTACACCTTC. Residues: CASSHRDRANYGYTF. The variable domain in full, with the rest retrieved from reference TRBV7-9 and TRBJ1-2, is DTGVSQNPRHKITKRGQNVTFRCDPISEHNRLYWYRQTLGQGPEFLTYFQNEAQLEKSRLLSDRFSAERPKGSFSTLEIQRTEQGDSAMYLCASSHRDRANYGYTFGSGTRLTVV.

The chain is built from TRBV27 and TRBJ1-2; 9 nucleotides match TRBD1. This CDR3 region has 14 residues. The V and J ends lost 1 base and 6 bases, in that order; junction bases with no gene match: 3. Germline lookup yields CDR1 MNHEY and CDR2 SMNVEV (reference sequence). CDR3 in amino acids: CASSLYRGQDGYTF. The CDR3, as DNA: TGTGCCAGCAGTTTATACAGGGGGCAAGATGGCTACACCTTC.

This chain connects TRBV27 to TRBJ2-5, with 14 bases identical to TRBD2. Unmatched junction bases numbered 8, after V lost 3 bases and J lost 5 bases. The CDR3 covers 17 residues. Germline V lookup: CDR1 MNHEY, CDR2 SMNVEV (reference sequence). CDR3 loop: CASSFLGLAGGGETQYF. In DNA form, the CDR3 reads TGTGCCAGCAGTTTTCTCGGACTAGCGGGAGGTGGGGAGACCCAGTACTTC.

This rearrangement joins TRBV7-9 to TRBJ2-7; 16 nucleotides align to TRBD2. This CDR3 has 18 residues. V lost 5 bases, J lost 2 bases, and 9 bases stayed unmatched. Germline values: CDR1 SEHNR, CDR2 FQNEAQ (reference sequence). The CDR3 DNA reads as TGTGCCAGCAGCCCGGGACTAGCGGGAGGGCCCTCTGCCTACGAGCAGTACTTC. Its translation is CASSPGLAGGPSAYEQYF.

This rearrangement joins TRBV9 to TRBJ2-5; no clear D gene. CDR3 length: 15 amino acids. CDR1 and CDR2 (germline): SGDLS, YYNGEE. Trimming pared 3 bases from V and 1 base from J, leaving 13 bases between. The CDR3 DNA follows: TGTGCCAGCAGCGCCTACTCGGGTTTCCAAGAGACCCAGTACTTC. It is translated as CASSAYSGFQETQYF.

This sequence joins TRBV6-6 and TRBJ1-2, with a possible D match to TRBD1 (6 bases). The germline V gene has CDR1 MNHNY and CDR2 SVGAGI (reference sequence). V lost 6 bases, J lost 7 bases, and 18 bases lay in between. The CDR3 has 14 amino acids. The chain's CDR3 is CASRGSGAGGGYTF. DNA for the CDR3: TGTGCCAGCAGGGGCTCGGGGGCGGGGGGTGGCTACACCTTC.

The rearrangement uses TRBV28 and TRBJ1-2; 8 positions agree with TRBD1. The CDR3 sequence is 18 residues long. Trimming cost V 4 bases and J 0 bases; bases outside gene matches: 13. Germline V CDR1 and CDR2: MDHEN, SYDVKM. The CDR3 region has the DNA TGTGCCAGCAGTTCGGAGACAGGGGAGGGTCGAGCTAACTATGGCTACACCTTC. Translating gives CASSSETGEGRANYGYTF.

On this clone itself: Compared with germline, one end of the junction differs, possibly owing to a read error. This chain uses TRBV7-8 with TRBJ2-6; a possible D gene is TRBD2 (6 bases). The CDR3 sequence is 21 residues long. The germline V gene has CDR1 SGHVS and CDR2 FQNEAQ. CDR3 sequence (DNA): TGTGCCAGCAGCCTAGCCTTGGCGGGGATGCTAACCCCTTCTGGGGCCAACGTCCTGACTTTC. It codes for CASSLALAGMLTPSGANVLTF.